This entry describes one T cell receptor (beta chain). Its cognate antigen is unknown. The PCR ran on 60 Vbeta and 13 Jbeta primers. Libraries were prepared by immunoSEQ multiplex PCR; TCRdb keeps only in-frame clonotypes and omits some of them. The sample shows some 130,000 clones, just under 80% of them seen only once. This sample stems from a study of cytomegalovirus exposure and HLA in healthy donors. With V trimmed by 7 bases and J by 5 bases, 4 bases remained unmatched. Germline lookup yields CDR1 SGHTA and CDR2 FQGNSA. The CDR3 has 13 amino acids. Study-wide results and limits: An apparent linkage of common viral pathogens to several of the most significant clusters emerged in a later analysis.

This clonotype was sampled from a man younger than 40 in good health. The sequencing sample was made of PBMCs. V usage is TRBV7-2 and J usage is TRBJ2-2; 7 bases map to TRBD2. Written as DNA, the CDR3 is TGTGCCAGCATCCTCGGGAGGACCGGGGAGCTGTTTTTT. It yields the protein CASILGRTGELFF.